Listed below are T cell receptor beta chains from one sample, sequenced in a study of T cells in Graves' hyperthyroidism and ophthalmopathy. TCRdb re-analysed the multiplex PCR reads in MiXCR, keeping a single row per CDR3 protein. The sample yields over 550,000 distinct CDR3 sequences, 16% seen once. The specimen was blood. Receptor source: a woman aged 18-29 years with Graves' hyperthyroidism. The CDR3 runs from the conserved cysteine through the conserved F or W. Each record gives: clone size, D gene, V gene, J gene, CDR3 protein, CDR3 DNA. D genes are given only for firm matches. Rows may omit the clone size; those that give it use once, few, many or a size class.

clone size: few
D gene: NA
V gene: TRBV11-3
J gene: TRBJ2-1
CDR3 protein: CASSLVGTGAYEQFF
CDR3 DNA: TGTGCCAGCAGCTTAGTTGGTACGGGGGCCTATGAGCAGTTCTTC

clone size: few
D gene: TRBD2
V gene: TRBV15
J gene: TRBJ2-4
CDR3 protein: CATSGGGIGIQYF
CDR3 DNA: TGTGCCACGTCCGGGGGGGGAATCGGCATTCAGTACTTC

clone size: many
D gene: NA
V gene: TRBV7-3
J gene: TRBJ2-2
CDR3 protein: CASSLRPSSTGELFF
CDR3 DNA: TGTGCCAGCAGCTTACGGCCCTCCTCGACCGGGGAGCTGTTTTTT

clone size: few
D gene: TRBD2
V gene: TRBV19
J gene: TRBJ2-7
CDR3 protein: CANETNTWGIRGQTSGSPSLEQYF
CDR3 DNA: TGTGCCAACGAGACGAATACTTGGGGTATTCGGGGCCAAACTAGCGGGAGCCCTTCTTTAGAGCAGTACTTC

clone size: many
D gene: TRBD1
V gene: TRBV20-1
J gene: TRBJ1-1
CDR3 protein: CSAGDRSLSEAFF
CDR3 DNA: TGCAGTGCCGGGGACAGGTCTTTGTCTGAAGCTTTCTTT

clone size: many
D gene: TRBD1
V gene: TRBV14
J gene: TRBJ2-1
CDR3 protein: CASSQAGTGTYEQFF
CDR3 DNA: TGTGCCAGCAGCCAAGCCGGGACAGGGACGTATGAGCAGTTCTTC

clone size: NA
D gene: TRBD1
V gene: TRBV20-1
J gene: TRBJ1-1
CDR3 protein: CSASLQGASGFF
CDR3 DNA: TGCAGTGCTAGTCTACAGGGGGCCAGTGGTTTCTTT

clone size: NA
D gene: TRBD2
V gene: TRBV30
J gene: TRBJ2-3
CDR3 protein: CAWSVPGRGTDTQYF
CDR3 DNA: TGTGCCTGGAGTGTACCCGGGAGGGGGACAGATACGCAGTATTTT

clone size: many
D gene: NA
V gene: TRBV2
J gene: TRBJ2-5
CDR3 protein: CASRRLSSQETQYF
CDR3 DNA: TGTGCCAGCCGACGACTTAGCTCGCAAGAGACCCAGTACTTC

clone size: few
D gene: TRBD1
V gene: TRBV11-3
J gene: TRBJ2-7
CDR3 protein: CASSPRTGSGEQYF
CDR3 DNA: TGTGCCAGCAGCCCCCGGACAGGGTCGGGCGAGCAGTACTTC

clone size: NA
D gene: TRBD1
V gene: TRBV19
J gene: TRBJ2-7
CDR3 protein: CASSRETGGLIYEQYF
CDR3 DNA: TGTGCCAGTAGTCGAGAAACAGGGGGCCTTATCTACGAGCAGTACTTC

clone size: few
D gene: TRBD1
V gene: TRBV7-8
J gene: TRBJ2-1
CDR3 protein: CASSLAQGVAYNEQFF
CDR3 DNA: TGTGCCAGCAGCTTAGCGCAGGGGGTAGCCTACAATGAGCAGTTCTTC

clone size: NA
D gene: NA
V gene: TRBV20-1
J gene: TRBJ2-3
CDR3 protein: CSAPIRLASTDTQYF
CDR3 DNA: TGCAGTGCCCCTATCCGCTTAGCTAGCACAGATACGCAGTATTTT

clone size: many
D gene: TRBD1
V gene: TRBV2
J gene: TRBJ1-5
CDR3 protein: CASRDRGHTNQPQHF
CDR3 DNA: TGTGCCAGCCGGGACAGGGGCCATACCAATCAGCCCCAGCATTTT

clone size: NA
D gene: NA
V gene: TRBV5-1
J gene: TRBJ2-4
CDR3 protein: CASSYSTGTAKNIQYF
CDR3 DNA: TGCGCCAGCAGCTACTCCACCGGGACAGCCAAAAACATTCAGTACTTC

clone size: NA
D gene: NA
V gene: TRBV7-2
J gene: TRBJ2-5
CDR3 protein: CASREPGTARETQYF
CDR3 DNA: TGTGCCAGCAGAGAGCCTGGGACTGCCCGGGAGACCCAGTACTTC

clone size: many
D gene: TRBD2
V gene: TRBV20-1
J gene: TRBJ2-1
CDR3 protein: CSAVIEPGGGNEQFF
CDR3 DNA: TGCAGTGCAGTGATCGAACCAGGCGGGGGGAATGAGCAGTTCTTC

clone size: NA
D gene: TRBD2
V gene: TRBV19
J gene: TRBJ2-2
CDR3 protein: CASSIDPSGRAGELFF
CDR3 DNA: TGTGCCAGTAGTATAGACCCTAGCGGGAGGGCCGGGGAGCTGTTTTTT

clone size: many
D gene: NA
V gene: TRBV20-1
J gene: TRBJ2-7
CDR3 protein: CSARVPGLAGKNVYEQYF
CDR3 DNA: TGCAGTGCTAGAGTCCCAGGGCTGGCGGGAAAGAACGTATACGAGCAGTACTTC

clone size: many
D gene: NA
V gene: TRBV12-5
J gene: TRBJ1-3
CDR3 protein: CASGSDRWIHTIYF
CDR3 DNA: TGTGCTAGTGGCTCCGACAGGTGGATCCACACCATATATTTT

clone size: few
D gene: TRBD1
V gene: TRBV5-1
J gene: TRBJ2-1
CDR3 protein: CASSLLGSQGDEQFF
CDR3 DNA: TGCGCCAGCAGCTTGCTCGGCAGCCAGGGGGATGAGCAGTTCTTC

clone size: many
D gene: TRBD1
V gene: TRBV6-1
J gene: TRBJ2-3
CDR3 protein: CASSSGQAADTQYF
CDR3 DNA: TGTGCCAGCAGTTCCGGACAGGCAGCAGATACGCAGTATTTT

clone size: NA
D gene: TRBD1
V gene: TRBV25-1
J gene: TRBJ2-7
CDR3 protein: CASSEFGQGAGNEQYF
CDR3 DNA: TGTGCCAGCAGTGAATTTGGACAGGGGGCGGGGAACGAGCAGTACTTC

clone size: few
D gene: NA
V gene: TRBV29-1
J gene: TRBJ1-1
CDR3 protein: CSVGGGIKEAFF
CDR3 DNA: TGCAGCGTTGGTGGCGGAATAAAAGAAGCTTTCTTT

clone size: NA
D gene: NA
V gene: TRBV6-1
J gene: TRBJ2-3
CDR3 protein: CASAGADTQYF
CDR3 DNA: TGTGCCAGCGCAGGGGCAGATACGCAGTATTTT

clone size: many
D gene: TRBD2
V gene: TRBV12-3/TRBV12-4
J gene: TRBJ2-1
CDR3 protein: CASKTSGVNEQFF
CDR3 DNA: TGTGCCAGCAAGACTAGCGGTGTAAATGAGCAGTTCTTC

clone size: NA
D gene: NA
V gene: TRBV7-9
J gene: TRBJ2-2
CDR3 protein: CASRPGGSIWELFF
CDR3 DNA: TGTGCCAGCCGCCCAGGGGGGAGCATATGGGAGCTGTTTTTT

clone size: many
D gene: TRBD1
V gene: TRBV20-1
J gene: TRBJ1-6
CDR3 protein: CSARGGTGEKNSPLHF
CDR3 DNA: TGCAGTGCTAGAGGGGGGACAGGGGAAAAGAATTCACCCCTCCACTTT

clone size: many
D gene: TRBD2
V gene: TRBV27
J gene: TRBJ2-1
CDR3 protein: CASSSHPSGGNNEQFF
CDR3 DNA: TGTGCCAGCAGTTCCCACCCTAGCGGGGGTAACAATGAGCAGTTCTTC

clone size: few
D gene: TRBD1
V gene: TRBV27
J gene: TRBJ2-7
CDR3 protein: CASGRDRGTYEQYF
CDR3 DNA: TGTGCCAGCGGACGAGACAGGGGAACCTACGAGCAGTACTTC

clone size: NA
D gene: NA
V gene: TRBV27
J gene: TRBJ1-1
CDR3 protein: CASSWRHDTEAFF
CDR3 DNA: TGTGCCAGCAGTTGGAGGCACGACACTGAAGCTTTCTTT

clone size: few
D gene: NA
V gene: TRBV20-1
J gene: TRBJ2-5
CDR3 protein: CSARPFGLLHQETQYF
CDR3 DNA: TGCAGTGCTCGGCCTTTTGGGCTTCTCCACCAAGAGACCCAGTACTTC

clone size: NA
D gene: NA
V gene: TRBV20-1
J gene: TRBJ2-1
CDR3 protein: CSGGVGGGEQFF
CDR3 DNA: TGCAGTGGTGGTGTTGGGGGGGGCGAGCAGTTCTTC

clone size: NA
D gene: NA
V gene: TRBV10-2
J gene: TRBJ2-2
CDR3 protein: CASSEGSLPKDLFF
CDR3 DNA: TGCGCCAGCAGTGAAGGGAGCCTACCCAAAGACCTGTTTTTT

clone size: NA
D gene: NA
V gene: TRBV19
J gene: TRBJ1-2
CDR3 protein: CASFSRSPADYGYTF
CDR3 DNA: TGTGCCAGTTTTTCCCGTTCACCCGCGGACTATGGCTACACCTTC

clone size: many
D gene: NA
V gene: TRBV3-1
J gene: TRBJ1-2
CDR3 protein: CASSQQGVAGYTF
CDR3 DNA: TGTGCCAGCAGCCAACAGGGTGTCGCTGGCTACACCTTC

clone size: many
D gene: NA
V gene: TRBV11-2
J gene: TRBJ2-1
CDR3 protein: CASSPTSFNEQFF
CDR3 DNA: TGTGCCAGCAGCCCGACTAGTTTCAATGAGCAGTTCTTC

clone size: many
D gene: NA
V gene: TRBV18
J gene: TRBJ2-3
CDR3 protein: CASSLVGPTDTQYF
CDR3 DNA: TGTGCCAGCTCACTGGTGGGACCCACAGATACGCAGTATTTT

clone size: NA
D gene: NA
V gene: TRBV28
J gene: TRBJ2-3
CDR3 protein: CASLGSGDWTDTQYF
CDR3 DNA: TGTGCCAGTCTAGGTTCGGGAGATTGGACAGATACGCAGTATTTT

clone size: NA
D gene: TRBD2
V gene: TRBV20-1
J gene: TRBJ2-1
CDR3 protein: CSAGRTSGGAYNEQFF
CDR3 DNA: TGCAGTGCGGGAAGGACTAGCGGGGGGGCCTACAATGAGCAGTTCTTC

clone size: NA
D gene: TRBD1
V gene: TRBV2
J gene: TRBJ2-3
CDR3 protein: CASSEGTGPSTDTQYF
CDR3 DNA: TGTGCCAGCAGTGAGGGGACAGGGCCCAGCACAGATACGCAGTATTTT

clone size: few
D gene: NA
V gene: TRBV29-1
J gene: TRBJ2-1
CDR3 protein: CSKQGRGNEQFF
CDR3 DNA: TGCAGCAAACAGGGTCGTGGGAATGAGCAGTTCTTC

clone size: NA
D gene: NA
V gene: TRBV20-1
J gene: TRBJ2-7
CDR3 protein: CSARVLGSPYERYF
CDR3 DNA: TGCAGTGCTAGAGTTCTAGGGAGTCCGTACGAGCGGTACTTC

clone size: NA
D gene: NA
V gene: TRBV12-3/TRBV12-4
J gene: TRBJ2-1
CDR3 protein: CASTRSQSQVNEQFF
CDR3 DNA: TGTGCCAGCACCCGGTCCCAGTCCCAGGTCAATGAGCAGTTCTTC

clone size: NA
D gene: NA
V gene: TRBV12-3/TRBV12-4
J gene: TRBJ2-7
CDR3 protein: CASSFSREASYEQYF
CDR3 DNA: TGTGCCAGCAGTTTCTCCCGAGAAGCCTCCTACGAGCAGTACTTC

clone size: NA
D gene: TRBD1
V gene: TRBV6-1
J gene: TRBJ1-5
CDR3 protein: CASSGQGARGNQPQHF
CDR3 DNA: TGTGCCAGCAGTGGACAGGGGGCGCGTGGCAATCAGCCCCAGCATTTT

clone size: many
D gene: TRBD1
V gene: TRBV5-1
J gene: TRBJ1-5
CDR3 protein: CASSLMTGSQPQHF
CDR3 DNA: TGCGCCAGCAGCTTGATGACAGGGAGTCAGCCCCAGCATTTT

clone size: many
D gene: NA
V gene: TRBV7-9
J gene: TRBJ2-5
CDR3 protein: CASSFESDRETQYF
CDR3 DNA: TGTGCCAGCAGCTTTGAGTCGGACCGAGAGACCCAGTACTTC

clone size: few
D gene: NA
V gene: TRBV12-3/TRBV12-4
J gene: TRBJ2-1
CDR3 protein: CASSIQGGPNNEQFF
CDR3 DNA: TGTGCCAGCAGTATCCAGGGAGGCCCCAACAATGAGCAGTTCTTC

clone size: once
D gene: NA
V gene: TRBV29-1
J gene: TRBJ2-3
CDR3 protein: CSVEEGIGTQYF
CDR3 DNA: TGCAGCGTTGAAGAGGGTATAGGAACGCAGTATTTT

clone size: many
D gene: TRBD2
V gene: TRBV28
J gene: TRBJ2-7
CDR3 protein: CASSLKRPSGSNEQYF
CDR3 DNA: TGTGCCAGCAGTTTGAAGCGACCTAGCGGGAGTAACGAGCAGTACTTC

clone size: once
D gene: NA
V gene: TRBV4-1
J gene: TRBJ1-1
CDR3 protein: CASSQDSAGRGAFF
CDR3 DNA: TGCGCCAGCAGCCAAGATTCGGCCGGCCGGGGAGCTTTCTTT